The 20 T cell receptor beta chains below come from one sample, sequenced in a study of cytomegalovirus exposure and HLA in healthy donors. Use of 60 Vbeta and 13 Jbeta primers characterized the PCR. Produced via immunoSEQ multiplex PCR; TCRdb's table is partial and in-frame only. Of a few hundred thousand clones listed, approximately 91% are singletons. Sequencing used PBMCs. These receptors all stem from a girl aged 2 to 9 in good health and CMV-seronegative.

The V and J genes are TRBV12-5 and TRBJ2-2; D uncertain. The CDR3 length is 15 residues. Germline V gives CDR1 LGHNT, CDR2 FRNRAP. V dropped 4 bases and J dropped 1 base, with 10 bases sitting between them. The CDR3 here is CASGSGRQNTGELFF. The CDR3 DNA reads TGTGCTAGTGGTTCCGGCAGACAGAACACCGGGGAGCTGTTTTTT.

This clone was seen only once. The V gene is TRBV2, the J gene TRBJ2-2, with D maybe TRBD1 (6 bases). The CDR3 sequence is 15 residues long. Trimming shortened V by 8 bases and J by 6 bases, and 19 bases separated the two germline ends. In germline, CDR1 is SNHLY, CDR2 FYNNEI. The CDR3 DNA follows: TGTGCCAGCGGCCCCCAAGGGACACATTCCGGGGAGCTGTTTTTT. Amino acids: CASGPQGTHSGELFF.

The chain recombines TRBV9 with TRBJ2-3, with 12 bases aligning to TRBD2. The CDR3 is made up of 22 amino acids. Germline CDR1 reads SGDLS; CDR2 reads YYNGEE. Trimming removed 0 bases from V and 6 bases from J; junction bases left unmatched: 23. Written as DNA, the CDR3 is TGTGCCAGCAGCGTAGAGTCCCCTAGCGGGGGGGCCTTATTGTCTGTGAGGGATACGCAGTATTTT. Protein product: CASSVESPSGGALLSVRDTQYF. The full variable domain, in which reference TRBV9 and TRBJ2-3 provide the parts outside the CDR3, is DSGVTQTPKHLITATGQRVTLRCSPRSGDLSVYWYQQSLDQGLQFLIQYYNGEERAKGNILERFSAQQFPDLHSELNLSSLELGDSALYFCASSVESPSGGALLSVRDTQYFGPGTRLTVL.

The chain couples TRBV29-1 to TRBJ2-5, with D possibly matching TRBD2 (6 bases). Germline V gene sequence: CDR1 SQVTM, CDR2 ANQGSEA. This CDR3 has 12 residues. V lost 3 bases and J lost 7, with 12 bases in between. The CDR3 DNA is TGCAGCGTTGATAGCGGCGTAGGGACCCAGTACTTC. Residues: CSVDSGVGTQYF.

The rearrangement links TRBV10-2 to TRBJ2-4; maybe TRBD1 (5 bases). Looked up from germline, CDR1 is WSHSY and CDR2 is SAAADI. V was clipped by 3 bases and J by 5 bases, with 5 bases between them. The CDR3 contains 12 residues. The CDR3: CASSEGENIQYF. The CDR3 DNA follows: TGCGCCAGCAGTGAAGGGGAAAACATTCAGTACTTC.

This sequence joins TRBV19 and TRBJ1-1; a possible D gene is TRBD1 (5 bases). V lost 0 bases to trimming and J lost 8 bases, with 10 bases between them. The CDR3 is 13 residues long. The germline V gene has CDR1 LNHDA and CDR2 SQIVND (reference sequence). The CDR3 reads CASSIDSTAEAFF. The DNA of the CDR3 is TGTGCCAGTAGTATAGACTCGACAGCCGAAGCTTTCTTT.

This clone was detected only a few times. V gene TRBV7-9 combines with J gene TRBJ2-7; TRBD2 might be the D (5 bases). V lost 5 bases and J 3 bases, leaving 14 bases between the germline ends. The CDR3 is 14 residues long. Germline lookup yields CDR1 SEHNR and CDR2 FQNEAQ (reference sequence). CDR3 nucleotides: TGTGCCAGCAGCCCATACGAGGGAGTCTACGAGCAGTACTTC. Its translation is CASSPYEGVYEQYF.

The chain joins TRBV18 to TRBJ2-7; 8 bases line up with TRBD2. Germline CDR1 and CDR2: KGHSH and LQKENI. Trimming took 2 bases from V and 0 from J; bases not matched to a gene: 9. The CDR3 extends over 17 amino acids. The CDR3 region is CASSPGLAGGSSYEQYF. CDR3 bases: TGTGCCAGCTCACCAGGACTAGCTGGTGGAAGCTCCTACGAGCAGTACTTC.

V gene TRBV27 combines with J gene TRBJ2-7, with D maybe TRBD2 (5 bases). The CDR3 covers 13 residues. Germline CDR1 reads MNHEY; CDR2 reads SMNVEV (reference sequence). V was shortened by 8 bases and J by 5 bases, with 16 bases between the two germline ends. In DNA, the CDR3 is TGTGCCAGCGGAGCCCGGAGGAGCCACGAGCAGTACTTC. This gives the protein CASGARRSHEQYF.

This chain uses TRBV6-6 with TRBJ1-6; 10 bases are a match to TRBD1. After removal of 6 bases from V and 7 bases from J, the junction contained 3 bases not matched to a gene. The CDR3 sequence is 14 residues long. Germline V gene lookup returns CDR1 MNHNY and CDR2 SVGAGI (reference sequence). Here the CDR3 reads CASRGQGLNSPLHF. The CDR3 coding sequence is TGTGCCAGCAGGGGACAGGGGCTGAATTCACCCCTCCACTTT.

Regarding this clone: At one of its ends the junction is not consistent with the germline gene, which may arise from a read error. The V call is TRBV2, the J call TRBJ2-3; 10 bases fit TRBD2. The V gene's germline CDR1 is SNHLY and CDR2 FYNNEI. The CDR3 is 15 amino acids. The DNA of the CDR3 is TGTGCCAGCAGGGAAGGACTAGCGGGCACAGATACGCAGTATTTT. Translated, it gives CASREGLAGTDTQYF. Combining the CDR3 with reference TRBV2 and TRBJ2-3 gives the whole variable domain EPEVTQTPSHQVTQMGQEVILRCVPISNHLYFYWYRQILGQKVEFLVSFYNNEISEKSEIFDDQFSVERPDGSNFTLKIRSTKLEDSAMYFCASREGLAGTDTQYFGPGTRLTVL.

J is TRBJ2-7 and V is TRBV19, with D possibly being TRBD2 (6 bases). V lost 4 bases, J lost 2 bases, and 12 bases lay in between. Looked up from germline, CDR1 is LNHDA and CDR2 is SQIVND (reference sequence). This CDR3 comprises 14 residues. The CDR3 DNA follows: TGTGCCAGTAGTACGGGACTGGGGGCCTACGAGCAGTACTTC. Its protein is CASSTGLGAYEQYF.

V is TRBV6-1 and J is TRBJ2-5; D ambiguous. The assigned J gene may be wrong: the sequence end matches TRBJ2-7 better. This CDR3 has 14 residues. Germline lookup yields CDR1 MNHNS and CDR2 SASEGT. The CDR3 is CASSEVPGIGEQYF. CDR3 nucleotides: TGTGCCAGCAGTGAAGTGCCGGGTATAGGCGAGCAGTACTTC.

The chain is built from TRBV2 and TRBJ2-3; possible D gene TRBD1, 6 bases. V lost 5 bases and J lost 6, with 9 bases in between. The germline V gene encodes CDR1 SNHLY and CDR2 FYNNEI. CDR3 length equals 12 residues. This CDR3 is CASSSQGDTQYF. The CDR3 bases are TGTGCCAGCAGTTCTCAGGGGGATACGCAGTATTTT.

This clone was seen only once. V gene TRBV7-9 combines with J gene TRBJ2-7; TRBD1 might be the D (6 bases). This CDR3 has 11 residues. Germline loops: CDR1 SEHNR, CDR2 FQNEAQ (reference sequence). V lost 4 bases, J lost 6 bases, and 7 bases lay in between. DNA of the CDR3: TGTGCCAGCAGCTACAGGGTCGAGCAGTACTTC. This encodes CASSYRVEQYF.

The gene calls are TRBV6-1 and TRBJ1-2; possibly TRBD1 for D (5 bases). The V gene lost 2 bases and the J gene lost 5 bases, with 9 bases spanning the gap. The germline V gene has CDR1 MNHNS and CDR2 SASEGT. CDR3 length: 13 amino acids. CDR3 loop: CASSEQGFYGYTF. For the CDR3, the DNA is TGTGCCAGCAGTGAACAGGGCTTTTATGGCTACACCTTC.

This rearrangement joins TRBV18 to TRBJ1-5, with 8 bases identical to TRBD1. V dropped 6 bases and J dropped 0; count of bases not matched to a gene: 4. CDR3 length equals 15 residues. Germline CDR1 KGHSH, CDR2 LQKENI. The CDR3 loop reads CASSSDRASNQPQHF. The CDR3 region has the DNA TGTGCCAGCTCTTCGGACAGGGCTAGCAATCAGCCCCAGCATTTT.

The chain is built from TRBV27 and TRBJ2-7, with D perhaps matching TRBD2 (6 bases). Germline V gene sequence: CDR1 MNHEY, CDR2 SMNVEV (reference sequence). The CDR3 is 13 residues long. Trimming removed 3 bases at V and 2 bases at J, with 8 bases between. CDR3 sequence (DNA): TGTGCCAGCAGTTTGCGGGGCCCCTACGAGCAGTACTTC. Amino acid sequence: CASSLRGPYEQYF.

This clone was counted only a few times. The CDR3 bases are TGTGCCAGTAATGGGGGCACTAATGAAAAACTGTTTTTT. It codes for CASNGGTNEKLFF. This chain uses TRBV19 with TRBJ1-4, with a possible D match to TRBD1 (6 bases). Germline assignment: CDR1 LNHDA and CDR2 SQIVND (reference sequence). V was pared by 7 bases and J by 2 bases, with 8 bases between. There are 13 residues in the CDR3.

This rearrangement joins TRBV30 to TRBJ1-2; D is ambiguous. V was cut by 2 bases and J by 8 bases, with 18 bases left in between. Germline V gives CDR1 GTSNPN, CDR2 SVGIG (reference sequence). CDR3 length: 14 amino acids. The CDR3 DNA is TGTGCCTGGAGTATTTTTCATACCGTGGGCGGCTACACCTTC. This gives the protein CAWSIFHTVGGYTF.